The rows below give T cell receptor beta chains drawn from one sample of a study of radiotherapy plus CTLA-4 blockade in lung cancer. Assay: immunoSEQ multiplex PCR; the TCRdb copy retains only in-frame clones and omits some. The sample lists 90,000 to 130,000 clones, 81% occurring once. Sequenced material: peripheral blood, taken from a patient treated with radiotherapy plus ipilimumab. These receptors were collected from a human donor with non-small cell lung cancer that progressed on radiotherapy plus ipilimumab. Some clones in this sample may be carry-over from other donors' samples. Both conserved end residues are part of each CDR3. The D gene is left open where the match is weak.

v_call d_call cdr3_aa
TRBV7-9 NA CASSFYVGHEQYF
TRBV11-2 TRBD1 CASSLGASGTGTGEQYF
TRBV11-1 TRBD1 CASSLEGQRESYEQYF
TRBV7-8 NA CASSLGQNSPLHF
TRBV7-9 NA CASSSPMTYEQYF
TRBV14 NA CASAPFTDTQYF
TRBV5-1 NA CASSSTYNGAGELFF
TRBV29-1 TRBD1 CSGQILQGGRYEQYF
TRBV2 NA CASRNAEIGYTF
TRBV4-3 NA CASSQVAGQAYEQYF
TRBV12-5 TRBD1 CASAATGASSPLHF
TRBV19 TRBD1 CASRGSADTQYF
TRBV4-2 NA CASSQDPLRETQYF
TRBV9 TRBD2 CASSVGASGWGGQETQYF
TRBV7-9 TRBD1 CASSFEQGLDGYTF
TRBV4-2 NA CASSQAQGTGTEAFF
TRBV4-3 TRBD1 CASSQDYRGQDTQYF
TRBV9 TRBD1 CASSYGQEGTEAFF